This T cell receptor (beta chain) was identified during a study of shared clonotypes between healthy human individuals. Repertoires were generated with immunoSEQ multiplex PCR, while TCRdb's copy carries only in-frame clones and drops some. The sample has fewer than 2.5 million clones, roughly 93% seen once. This clone was observed once. This TCR was sampled from a man between 18 and 29 years old in good health. Some clones in this sample may be carry-over from other donors' samples. The sequencing input was naive CD4+ T cells from PBMCs. The subset here: CD45RA+ positively selected.

The CDR3 DNA reads TGTGCCAGCAGCCCCCGTGGTGGGAGGGCCCATGAGCAGTTCTTC. Translation: CASSPRGGRAHEQFF. V is TRBV28 and J is TRBJ2-1, with 7 bases fitting TRBD2. The trim removed 6 bases at V and 8 bases at J, leaving 13 bases unmatched. The CDR3 has 15 residues. CDR1 and CDR2 from the germline V gene are MDHEN and SYDVKM.